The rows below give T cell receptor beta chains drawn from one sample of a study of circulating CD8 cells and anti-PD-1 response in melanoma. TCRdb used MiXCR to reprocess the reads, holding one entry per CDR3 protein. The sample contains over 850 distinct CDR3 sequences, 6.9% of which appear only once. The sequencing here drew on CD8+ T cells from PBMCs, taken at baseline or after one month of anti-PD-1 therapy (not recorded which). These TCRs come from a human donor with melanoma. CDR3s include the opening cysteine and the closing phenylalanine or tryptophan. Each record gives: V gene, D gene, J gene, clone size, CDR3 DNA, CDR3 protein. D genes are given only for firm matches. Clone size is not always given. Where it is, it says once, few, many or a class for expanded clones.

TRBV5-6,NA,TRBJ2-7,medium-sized,TGTGCCAGCAGCAGACAGCGGGCCTACGAGCAGTACTTC,CASSRQRAYEQYF
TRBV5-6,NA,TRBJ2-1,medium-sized,TGTGCCAGCAGCTTGGGGACTGGGGATGAGCAGTTCTTC,CASSLGTGDEQFF
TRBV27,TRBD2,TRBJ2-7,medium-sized,TGTGCCAGCAGTTTGGGGGGGGTTCGGTACGAGCAGTACTTC,CASSLGGVRYEQYF
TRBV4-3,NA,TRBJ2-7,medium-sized,TGCGCCAGCAGCCAGGCACTAGGCCCGGGGGAGCAGTACTTC,CASSQALGPGEQYF
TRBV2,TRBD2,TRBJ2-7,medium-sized,TGTGCCAGCACCCGGGGGGCCTACGAGCAGTACTTC,CASTRGAYEQYF
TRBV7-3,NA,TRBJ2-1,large,TGTGCCAGCAGCTTGATCCACAATGAGCAGTTCTTC,CASSLIHNEQFF
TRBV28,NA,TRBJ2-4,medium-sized,TGTGCCAGCAGTTTGGGCACCATAAACATTCAGTACTTC,CASSLGTINIQYF
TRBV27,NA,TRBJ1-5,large,TGTGCCAGCAGCCAGGGTGGCAATCAGCCCCAGCATTTT,CASSQGGNQPQHF
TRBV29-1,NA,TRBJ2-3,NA,TGCAGCGCTGGGGACAAGAGCACAGATACGCAGTATTTT,CSAGDKSTDTQYF
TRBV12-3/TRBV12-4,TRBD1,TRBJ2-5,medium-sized,TGTGCCAGCACTAGAGACAGGGGGCACGAGACCCAGTACTTC,CASTRDRGHETQYF
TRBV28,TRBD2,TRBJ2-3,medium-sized,TGTGCCAGCAGTTTAGGGGCGGGACTAAGCTCCACAGATACGCAGTATTTT,CASSLGAGLSSTDTQYF
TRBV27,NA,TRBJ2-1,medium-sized,TGTGCCAGCAGTTTCCGAACTGAGCAGTTCTTC,CASSFRTEQFF
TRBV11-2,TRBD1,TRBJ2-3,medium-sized,TGTGCCAGCAGCCCGGCACAGGGGGCCACAGATACGCAGTATTTT,CASSPAQGATDTQYF
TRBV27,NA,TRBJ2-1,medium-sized,TGTGCCAGCAGTTTAGCGCAGTCCAATGAGCAGTTCTTC,CASSLAQSNEQFF
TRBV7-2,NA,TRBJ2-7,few,TGTGCCAGCAGCTTAGGATGGGGCCGGTCCTACGAGCAGTACTTC,CASSLGWGRSYEQYF
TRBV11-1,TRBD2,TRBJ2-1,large,TGTGCCAGCAGCTTAGAAGATGCGGGAGGGAGGGATGAGCAGTTCTTC,CASSLEDAGGRDEQFF
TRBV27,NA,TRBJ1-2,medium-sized,TGTGCCAGCGGCAGGGATGGCTACACCTTC,CASGRDGYTF
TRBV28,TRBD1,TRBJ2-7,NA,TGTGCCAGCAGTTGGGGAGGGGGGACAGGGCTATACGAGCAGTACTTC,CASSWGGGTGLYEQYF
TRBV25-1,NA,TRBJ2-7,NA,TGTGCCAGCAGCGGAGGGGGGCCCGAGCAGTACTTC,CASSGGGPEQYF
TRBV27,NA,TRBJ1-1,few,TGTGCCAGCAGTTTGTTGAGCATGAACACTGAAGCTTTCTTT,CASSLLSMNTEAFF
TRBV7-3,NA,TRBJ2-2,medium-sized,TGTGCCAGCAGCTTAGAGAGCGCCGGGGAGCTGTTTTTT,CASSLESAGELFF
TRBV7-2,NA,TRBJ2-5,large,TGTGCCAGCAGCTTAAGGGCCTCCCAAGAGACCCAGTACTTC,CASSLRASQETQYF
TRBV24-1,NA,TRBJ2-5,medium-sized,TGTGCCACCAGTCCTGGAACGGAGAAGTCCCAGTACTTC,CATSPGTEKSQYF
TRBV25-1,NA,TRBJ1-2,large,TGTGCCAGCAGTGAATATCAAGGTCCGCCTCGAATCTTC,CASSEYQGPPRIF
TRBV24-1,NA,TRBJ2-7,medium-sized,TGTGCCACCAGTGATTTGAACGAGCAGTACTTC,CATSDLNEQYF
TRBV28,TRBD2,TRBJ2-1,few,TGTGCCAGCAGCCCGAGCGGGAATCGGGATAATGAGCAGTTCTTC,CASSPSGNRDNEQFF
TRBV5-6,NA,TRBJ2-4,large,TGTGCCAGCAGCTTGGGGACGGGGTCCCTCGCGGACATTCAGTACTTC,CASSLGTGSLADIQYF
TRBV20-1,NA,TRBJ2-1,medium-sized,TGCAGTGCTAGAGGGGACTCGAGAACCTACAATGAGCAGTTCTTC,CSARGDSRTYNEQFF
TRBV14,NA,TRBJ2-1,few,TGTGCCAGCAGCCCATATATGTTGGGTTACAATGAGCAGTTCTTC,CASSPYMLGYNEQFF
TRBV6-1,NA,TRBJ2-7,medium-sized,TGTGCCAGCAGGGTAGCCTACGAACAGCAGTACTTC,CASRVAYEQQYF
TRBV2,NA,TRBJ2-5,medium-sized,TGTGCCAGCCTTAAAGAGACCCAGTACTTC,CASLKETQYF
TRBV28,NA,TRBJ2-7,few,TGTGCCAGCAGGGTAACAGCGAACTCCTACGAGCAGTACTTC,CASRVTANSYEQYF
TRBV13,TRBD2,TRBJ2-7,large,TGTGCCAGCAGCTCAAAAACTAGCGGCAGCTCCTACGAGCAGTACTTC,CASSSKTSGSSYEQYF
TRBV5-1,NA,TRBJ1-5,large,TGCGCCAGCAGCTTGGCCGGGGATCAGCCCCAGCATTTT,CASSLAGDQPQHF
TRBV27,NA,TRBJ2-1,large,TGTGCCAGCAGACCGACCCCCAACCTAGGGTATGAGCAGTTCTTC,CASRPTPNLGYEQFF
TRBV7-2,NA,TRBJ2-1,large,TGTGCCAGCAGCTATGCAAGCGGGCCGGGATCGAATGAGCAGTTCTTC,CASSYASGPGSNEQFF
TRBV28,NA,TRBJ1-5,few,TGTGCCAGCAGTTTCGGACGGACCCAGCATTTT,CASSFGRTQHF
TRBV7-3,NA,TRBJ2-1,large,TGTGCCAGCAGCTTTGAGGTGGGTGAGCAGTTCTTC,CASSFEVGEQFF
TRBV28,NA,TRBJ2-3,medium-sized,TGTGCCAGCTACTTGGGGGATACGCAGTATTTT,CASYLGDTQYF
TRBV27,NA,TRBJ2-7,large,TGTGCCAGCAGTTTATATCAGGGGGGTCGCGGTGAGCAGTACTTC,CASSLYQGGRGEQYF